This TCR beta chain was obtained from a study of CD8 T cells in ankylosing spondylitis (dated by TCRdb to about 2017). Looking at the study overall: The study profiled T cell receptor beta repertoires in healthy donors and ankylosing spondylitis patients to find disease-linked TCR variants. Samples of peripheral blood were taken, and for ankylosing spondylitis patients, synovial fluid was collected as well. The full study cohort was made up of about 25 ankylosing spondylitis patients and 108 healthy donors.

Concerning this clonotype: There is no known antigen for this receptor. Base quality data are lacking; no much larger clone is found one base away.

The CDR3 spans 18 residues, from the cysteine through the phenylalanine. The only DNA kept is the CDR3, 54 bases in frame from the first base. CDR1 is given as MGHRA and CDR2 as YSYEKL, both from the germline V gene. V gives up 2 bases and J gives up 4 bases, and the segment between their germline ends measures 21 bases. Broad study findings and their caveats: A TCR beta motif made up of under ten highly homologous amino acid variants appeared to be characteristic of blood from ankylosing spondylitis patients. Some motif variants had previously been reported in the synovial fluid and blood of reactive arthritis patients, which suggests shared mechanisms of disease initiation. The disease-linked clones showed a CD8+ phenotype and occurred at relatively low frequencies in peripheral blood. Significant enrichment of the disease-linked clones was reported in matched synovial fluid samples from ankylosing spondylitis patients.

The instrument given in TCRdb is Illumina HiSeq 2500. TCR beta libraries were prepared by quantitative 5'-RACE with molecular barcodes. Under the source paper's analysis protocol: To identify disease-linked TCR variants, a new computational method was used, one built on a probabilistic model of VDJ rearrangement. Using fastp at Q25 and MiXCR, TCRdb reprocessed the public reads and kept productive beta chains. When rows share a CDR3 protein, they turn into one entry using the most common DNA and genes. The V and J calls shown here were made by TCRdb, not taken from the authors' results. The sample table lists hundreds of thousands of distinct CDR3 sequences, roughly 10% of them with a count of one. The top ten clonotypes cover about 0.5% of the sample.

The sequence was obtained from a male donor with ankylosing spondylitis. Sequencing was performed on blood, either unsorted or a sorted T cell fraction (not recorded which). This receptor chain uses TRBV4-1 and TRBJ1-5; TRBD1 is possibly the D segment (6 matching bases). The CDR3 here reads CASSQPTKDRSSNQPQHF. The DNA reads as follows: TGCGCCAGCAGCCAACCCACCAAGGACAGAAGCTCTAATCAGCCCCAGCATTTT.